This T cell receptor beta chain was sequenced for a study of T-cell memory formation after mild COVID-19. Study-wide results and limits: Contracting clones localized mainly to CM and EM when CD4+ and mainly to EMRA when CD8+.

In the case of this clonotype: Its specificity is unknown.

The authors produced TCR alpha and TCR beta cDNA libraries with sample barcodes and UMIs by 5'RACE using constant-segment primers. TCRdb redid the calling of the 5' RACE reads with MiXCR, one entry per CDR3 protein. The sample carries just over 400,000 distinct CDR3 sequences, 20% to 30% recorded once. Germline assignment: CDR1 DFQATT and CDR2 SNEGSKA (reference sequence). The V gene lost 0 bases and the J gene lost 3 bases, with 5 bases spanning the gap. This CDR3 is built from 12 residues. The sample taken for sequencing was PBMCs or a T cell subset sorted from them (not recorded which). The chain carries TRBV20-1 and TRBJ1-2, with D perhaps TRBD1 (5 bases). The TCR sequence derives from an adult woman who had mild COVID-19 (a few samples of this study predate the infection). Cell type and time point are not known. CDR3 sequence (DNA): TGCAGTGCTAGAGACAGGGACTATGGCTACACCTTC. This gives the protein CSARDRDYGYTF.